This record covers a single TCR beta chain. What it binds is not known. The whole isolated RNA underwent reverse transcription, so sequencing captured expressed TCRB transcripts. Using immunoSEQ multiplex PCR, the repertoire was profiled, and TCRdb retains in-frame clones only, with some absent. In the table there are 160,000 or so clones, approximately 62% of which are singletons. The data belong to a study of beta chain features in type 1 diabetes. Turning to the study itself: Sorted cells examined across all samples numbered 107,917,701.

Cell sorting via CD45RO/CCR7/CD25/CD127/CD95/CD27 was performed to obtain CD4+ naive, central memory, regulatory and stem cell-like memory cells. Trimming cost V 4 bases and J 8 bases, with 9 bases left between them. The CDR3 runs to 12 residues. CDR1 is SNHLY and CDR2 is FYNNEI in the germline V gene. Findings and caveats of the study: VDJ junctions in type 1 diabetes patients carried more deletions and fewer insertions. In comparison with healthy donors, patients had naive, central memory and Treg TCRB repertoires that appeared more similar. Across all four CD4+ subsets, people with type 1 diabetes showed modestly shorter TCRB CDR3s.

The sequenced material came from naive CD4+ T cells from blood. The sequence came from a man aged 30-40 years with type 1 diabetes. The V and J genes are TRBV2 and TRBJ2-1, with D unresolved. The CDR3 loop is CASSGVPDEQFF. The CDR3 DNA follows: TGTGCCAGCAGTGGCGTCCCGGATGAGCAGTTCTTC.